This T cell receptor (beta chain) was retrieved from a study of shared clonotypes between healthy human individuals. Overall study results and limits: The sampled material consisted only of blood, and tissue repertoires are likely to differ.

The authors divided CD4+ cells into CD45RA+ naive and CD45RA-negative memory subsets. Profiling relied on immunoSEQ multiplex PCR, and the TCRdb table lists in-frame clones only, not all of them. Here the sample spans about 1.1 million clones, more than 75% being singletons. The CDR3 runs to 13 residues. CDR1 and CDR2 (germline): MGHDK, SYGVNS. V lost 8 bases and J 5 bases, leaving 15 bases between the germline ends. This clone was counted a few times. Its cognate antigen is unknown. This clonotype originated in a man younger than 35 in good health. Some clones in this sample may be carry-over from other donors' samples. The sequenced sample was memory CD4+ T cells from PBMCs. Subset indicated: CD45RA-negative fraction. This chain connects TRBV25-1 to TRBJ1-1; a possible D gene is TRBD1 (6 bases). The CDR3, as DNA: TGTGCCAGCTCTCTTATGGGGACAACTGAAGCTTTCTTT. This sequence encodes CASSLMGTTEAFF.